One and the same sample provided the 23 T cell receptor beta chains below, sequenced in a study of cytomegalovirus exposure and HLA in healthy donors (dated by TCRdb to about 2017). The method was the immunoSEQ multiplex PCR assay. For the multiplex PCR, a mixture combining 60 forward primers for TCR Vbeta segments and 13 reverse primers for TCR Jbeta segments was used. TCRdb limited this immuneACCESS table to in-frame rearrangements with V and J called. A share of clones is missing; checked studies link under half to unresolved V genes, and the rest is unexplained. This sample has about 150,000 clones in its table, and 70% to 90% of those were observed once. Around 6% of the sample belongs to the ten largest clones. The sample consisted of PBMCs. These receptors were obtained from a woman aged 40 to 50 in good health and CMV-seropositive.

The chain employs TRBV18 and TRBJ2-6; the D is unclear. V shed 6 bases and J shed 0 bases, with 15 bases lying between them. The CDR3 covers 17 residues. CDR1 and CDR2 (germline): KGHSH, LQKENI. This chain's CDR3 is CASSPTPTGSGANVLTF. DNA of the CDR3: TGTGCCAGCTCCCCTACCCCCACGGGCTCTGGGGCCAACGTCCTGACTTTC.

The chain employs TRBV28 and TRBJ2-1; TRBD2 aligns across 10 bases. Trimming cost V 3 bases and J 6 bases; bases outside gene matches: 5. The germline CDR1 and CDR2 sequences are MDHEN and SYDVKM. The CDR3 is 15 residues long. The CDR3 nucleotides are TGTGCCAGCAGTTTGGCTAGCGGGAGTCGCAATGAGCAGTTCTTC. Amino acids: CASSLASGSRNEQFF.

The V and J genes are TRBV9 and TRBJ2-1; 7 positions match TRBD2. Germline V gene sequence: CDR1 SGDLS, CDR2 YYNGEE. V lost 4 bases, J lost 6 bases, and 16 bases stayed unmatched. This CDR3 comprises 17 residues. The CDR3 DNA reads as TGTGCCAGCAGCCTAGAGGGAGGGAGAGGGTTGGGCAATGAGCAGTTCTTC. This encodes CASSLEGGRGLGNEQFF.

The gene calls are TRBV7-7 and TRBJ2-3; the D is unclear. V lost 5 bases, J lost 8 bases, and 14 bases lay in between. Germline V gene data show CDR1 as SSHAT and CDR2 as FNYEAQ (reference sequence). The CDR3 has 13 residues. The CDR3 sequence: CASSPSGSGTQYF. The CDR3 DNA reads TGTGCCAGCAGCCCCAGTGGCTCGGGTACGCAGTATTTT.

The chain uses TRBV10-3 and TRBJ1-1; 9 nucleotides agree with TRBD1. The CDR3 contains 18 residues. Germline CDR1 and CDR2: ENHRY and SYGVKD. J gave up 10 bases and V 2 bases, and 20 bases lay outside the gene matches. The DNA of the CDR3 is TGTGCCATCAGTGAGCCCCGGGGACAGGGTGGCCCCGGCCTTGGAGCTTTCTTT. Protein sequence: CAISEPRGQGGPGLGAFF.

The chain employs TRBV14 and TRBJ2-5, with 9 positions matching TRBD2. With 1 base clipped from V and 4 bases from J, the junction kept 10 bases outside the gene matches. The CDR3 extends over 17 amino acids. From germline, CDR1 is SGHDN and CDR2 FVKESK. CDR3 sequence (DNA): TGTGCCAGCAGCCAAGGTTTGTTAGCGGGAGTTCGAGAGACCCAGTACTTC. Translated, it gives CASSQGLLAGVRETQYF.

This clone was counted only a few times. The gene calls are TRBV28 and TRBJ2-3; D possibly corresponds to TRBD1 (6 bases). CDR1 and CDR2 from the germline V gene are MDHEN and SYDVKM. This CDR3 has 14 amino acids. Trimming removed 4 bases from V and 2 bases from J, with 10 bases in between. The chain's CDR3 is CASSSGAHTDTQYF. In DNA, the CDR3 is TGTGCCAGCAGTTCAGGGGCCCACACAGATACGCAGTATTTT.

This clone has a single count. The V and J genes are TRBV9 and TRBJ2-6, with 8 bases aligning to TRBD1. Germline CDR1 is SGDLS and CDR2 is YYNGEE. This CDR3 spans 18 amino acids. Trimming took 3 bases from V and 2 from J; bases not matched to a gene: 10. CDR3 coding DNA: TGTGCCAGCAGCGAACGGACAGGGAGGTTGGCTGGGGCCAACGTCCTGACTTTC. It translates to CASSERTGRLAGANVLTF. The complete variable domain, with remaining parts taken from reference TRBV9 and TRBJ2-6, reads DSGVTQTPKHLITATGQRVTLRCSPRSGDLSVYWYQQSLDQGLQFLIQYYNGEERAKGNILERFSAQQFPDLHSELNLSSLELGDSALYFCASSERTGRLAGANVLTFGAGSRLTVL.

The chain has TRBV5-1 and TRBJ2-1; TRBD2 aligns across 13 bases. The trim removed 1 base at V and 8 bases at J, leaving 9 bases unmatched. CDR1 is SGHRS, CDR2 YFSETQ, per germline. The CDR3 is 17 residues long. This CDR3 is CASSLLGLAGASHEQFF. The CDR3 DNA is TGCGCCAGCAGCTTGCTAGGACTAGCGGGAGCGAGTCATGAGCAGTTCTTC. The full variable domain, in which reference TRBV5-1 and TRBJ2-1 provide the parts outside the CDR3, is KAGVTQTPRYLIKTRGQQVTLSCSPISGHRSVSWYQQTPGQGLQFLFEYFSETQRNKGNFPGRFSGRQFSNSRSEMNVSTLELGDSALYLCASSLLGLAGASHEQFFGPGTRLTVL.

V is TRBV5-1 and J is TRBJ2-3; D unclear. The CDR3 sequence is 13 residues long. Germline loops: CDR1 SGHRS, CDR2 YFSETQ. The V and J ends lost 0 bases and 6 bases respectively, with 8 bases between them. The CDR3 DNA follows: TGCGCCAGCAGCTTGGGTCAACAGGATACGCAGTATTTT. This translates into CASSLGQQDTQYF. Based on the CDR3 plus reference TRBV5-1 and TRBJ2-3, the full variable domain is KAGVTQTPRYLIKTRGQQVTLSCSPISGHRSVSWYQQTPGQGLQFLFEYFSETQRNKGNFPGRFSGRQFSNSRSEMNVSTLELGDSALYLCASSLGQQDTQYFGPGTRLTVL.

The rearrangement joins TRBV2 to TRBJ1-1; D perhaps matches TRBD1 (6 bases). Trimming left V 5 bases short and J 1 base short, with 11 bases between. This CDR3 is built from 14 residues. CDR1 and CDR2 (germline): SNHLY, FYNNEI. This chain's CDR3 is CASSWDTPNTEAFF. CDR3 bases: TGTGCCAGCAGTTGGGACACCCCGAACACTGAAGCTTTCTTT.

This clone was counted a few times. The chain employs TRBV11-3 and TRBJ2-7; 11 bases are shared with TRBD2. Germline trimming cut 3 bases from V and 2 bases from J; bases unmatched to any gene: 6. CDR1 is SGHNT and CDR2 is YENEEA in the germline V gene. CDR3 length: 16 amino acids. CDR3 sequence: CASSLKLAGAPYEQYF. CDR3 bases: TGTGCCAGCAGCTTGAAACTAGCGGGAGCCCCCTACGAGCAGTACTTC.

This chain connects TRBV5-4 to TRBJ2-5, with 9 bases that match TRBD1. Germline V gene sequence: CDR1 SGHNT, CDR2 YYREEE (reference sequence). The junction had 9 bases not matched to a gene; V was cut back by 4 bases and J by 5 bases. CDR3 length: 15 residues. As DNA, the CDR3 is TGTGCCAGCAGCCCCCAGGGACAGGGAAAGGAGACCCAGTACTTC. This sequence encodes CASSPQGQGKETQYF.

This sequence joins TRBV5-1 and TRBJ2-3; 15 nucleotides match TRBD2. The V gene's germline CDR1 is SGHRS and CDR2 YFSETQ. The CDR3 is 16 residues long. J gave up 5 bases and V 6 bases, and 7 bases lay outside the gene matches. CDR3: CASIIGTSGRQDTQYF. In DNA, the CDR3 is TGCGCCAGCATTATAGGGACTAGCGGGAGGCAAGATACGCAGTATTTT.

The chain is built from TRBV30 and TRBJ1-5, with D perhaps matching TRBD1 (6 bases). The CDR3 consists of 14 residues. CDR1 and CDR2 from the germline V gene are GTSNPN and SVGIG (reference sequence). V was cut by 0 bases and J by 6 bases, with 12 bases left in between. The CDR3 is CAWSVRRGSQPQHF. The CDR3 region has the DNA TGTGCCTGGAGTGTACGCAGGGGCAGTCAGCCCCAGCATTTT.

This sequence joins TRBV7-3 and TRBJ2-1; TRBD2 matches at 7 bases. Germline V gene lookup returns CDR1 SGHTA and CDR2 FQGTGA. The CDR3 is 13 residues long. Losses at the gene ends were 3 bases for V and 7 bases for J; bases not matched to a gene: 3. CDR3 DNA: TGTGCCAGCAGCTTCTTAGCGGGTAATGAGCAGTTCTTC. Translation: CASSFLAGNEQFF. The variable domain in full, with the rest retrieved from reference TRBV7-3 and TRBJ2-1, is GAGVSQTPSNKVTEKGKYVELRCDPISGHTALYWYRQSLGQGPEFLIYFQGTGAADDSGLPNDRFFAVRPEGSVSTLKIQRTERGDSAVYLCASSFLAGNEQFFGPGTRLTVL.

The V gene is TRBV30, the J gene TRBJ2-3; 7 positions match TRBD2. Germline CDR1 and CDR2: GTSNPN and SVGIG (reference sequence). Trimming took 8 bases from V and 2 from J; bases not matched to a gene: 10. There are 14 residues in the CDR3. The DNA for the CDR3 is TGTGCCGGGGGGGGAGCGGGTCTCACAGATACGCAGTATTTT. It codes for CAGGGAGLTDTQYF.

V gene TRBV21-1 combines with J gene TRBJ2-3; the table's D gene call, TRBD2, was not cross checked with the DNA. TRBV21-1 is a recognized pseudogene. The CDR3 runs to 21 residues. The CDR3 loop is CASSRSPGLAARIASTDTQYF. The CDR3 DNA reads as TGTGCCAGCAGCAGAAGTCCGGGACTAGCGGCAAGGATCGCTAGCACAGATACGCAGTATTTT.

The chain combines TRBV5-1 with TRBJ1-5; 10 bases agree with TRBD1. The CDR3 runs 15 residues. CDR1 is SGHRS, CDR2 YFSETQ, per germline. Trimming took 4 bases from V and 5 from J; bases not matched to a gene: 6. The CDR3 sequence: CASSVSTGGHQPQHF. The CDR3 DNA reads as TGCGCCAGCAGCGTTTCGACAGGGGGCCATCAGCCCCAGCATTTT.

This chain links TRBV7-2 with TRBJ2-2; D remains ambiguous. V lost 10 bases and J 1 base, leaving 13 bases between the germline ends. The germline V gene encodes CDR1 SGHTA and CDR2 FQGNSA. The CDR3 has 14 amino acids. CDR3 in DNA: TGTGCCACCGCACCAACTTTGAACACCGGGGAGCTGTTTTTT. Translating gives CATAPTLNTGELFF.

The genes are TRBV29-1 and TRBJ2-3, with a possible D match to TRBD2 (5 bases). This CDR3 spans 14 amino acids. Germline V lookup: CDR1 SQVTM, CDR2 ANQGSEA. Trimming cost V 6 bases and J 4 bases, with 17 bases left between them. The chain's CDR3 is CSVPGNLVADTQYF. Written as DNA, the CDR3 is TGCAGCGTCCCCGGGAACCTGGTCGCAGATACGCAGTATTTT.

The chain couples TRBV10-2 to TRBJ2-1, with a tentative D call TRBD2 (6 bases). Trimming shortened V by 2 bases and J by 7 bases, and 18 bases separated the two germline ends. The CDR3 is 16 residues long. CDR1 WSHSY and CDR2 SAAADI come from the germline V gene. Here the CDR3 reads CASSEVSWQGGNEQFF. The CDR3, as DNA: TGCGCCAGCAGTGAGGTTTCTTGGCAGGGAGGAAATGAGCAGTTCTTC.

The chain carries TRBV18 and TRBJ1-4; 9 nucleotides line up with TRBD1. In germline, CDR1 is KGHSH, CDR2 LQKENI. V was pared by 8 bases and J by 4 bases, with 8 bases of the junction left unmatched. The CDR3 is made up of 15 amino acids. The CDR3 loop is CASALTTGGNEKLFF. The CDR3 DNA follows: TGTGCCAGCGCACTCACGACAGGGGGTAATGAAAAACTGTTTTTT.